Listed below are T cell receptor beta chains from one sample, sequenced in a study of T cells in Graves' hyperthyroidism and ophthalmopathy. MiXCR, run by TCRdb on the multiplex PCR reads, gives a single entry per CDR3 protein. The sample gives approximately 360,000 distinct CDR3 sequences, roughly 25% of which show up once; about 73% is in the top ten. The specimen was blood. These receptors came from a man in his forties or fifties with Graves' hyperthyroidism. Both conserved end residues are part of each CDR3. The D gene is left open where the match is weak. A row's size may be missing; if present it is once, few, many or a size class.

clone size	J gene	V gene	D gene	CDR3 protein	CDR3 DNA
.	TRBJ2-7	TRBV6-2/TRBV6-3	TRBD1	CASSYLGQEKYEQYF	TGTGCCAGCAGTTACCTGGGACAGGAGAAATACGAGCAGTACTTC
few	TRBJ1-1	TRBV12-3/TRBV12-4	.	CASIRGPNTEAFF	TGTGCCAGTATACGGGGGCCGAACACTGAAGCTTTCTTT
few	TRBJ2-1	TRBV15	.	CATSTSGAGNEQFF	TGTGCCACCAGCACCAGTGGAGCGGGCAATGAGCAGTTCTTC
.	TRBJ2-7	TRBV11-2	.	CASSWDSCEQYF	TGTGCCAGCAGTTGGGACTCCTGCGAGCAGTACTTC
many	TRBJ2-1	TRBV3-1	TRBD2	CASSQATSGRVNEQFF	TGTGCCAGCAGCCAAGCTACTAGCGGGAGAGTTAATGAGCAGTTCTTC
.	TRBJ2-3	TRBV30	TRBD2	CAWNPGLGTDTQYF	TGTGCCTGGAACCCGGGACTAGGAACAGATACGCAGTATTTT
.	TRBJ2-5	TRBV6-1	TRBD1	CASRNRGYETQYF	TGTGCCAGCAGGAACAGGGGTTACGAGACCCAGTACTTC
.	TRBJ2-5	TRBV12-3/TRBV12-4	.	CASSLALGLETQYF	TGTGCCAGCAGTTTAGCGTTAGGGTTAGAGACCCAGTACTTC
.	TRBJ2-4	TRBV2	.	CASSLSARKNIQYF	TGTGCCAGCAGCTTAAGCGCGCGGAAAAACATTCAGTACTTC
many	TRBJ2-1	TRBV3-1	TRBD2	CASSRAGERDEQFF	TGTGCCAGCAGCCGAGCGGGAGAACGCGATGAGCAGTTCTTC
few	TRBJ2-3	TRBV6-2/TRBV6-3	TRBD2	CASTPSGLAGGQHLTDTQYF	TGTGCCAGCACTCCTTCCGGACTAGCGGGAGGCCAACATCTCACAGATACGCAGTATTTT
.	TRBJ2-3	TRBV6-2/TRBV6-3	.	CASSYGGLNTDTQYF	TGTGCCAGCAGTTACGGTGGCCTAAACACAGATACGCAGTATTTT
.	TRBJ2-4	TRBV5-5	.	CASSLLGEAKNIQYF	TGTGCCAGCAGCTTGTTGGGGGAGGCTAAAAACATTCAGTACTTC
many	TRBJ2-3	TRBV28	.	CASSLLTGAIGDTQYF	TGTGCCAGCAGTTTATTAACGGGGGCGATTGGAGATACGCAGTATTTT
.	TRBJ2-3	TRBV27	.	CASRASPTDTQYF	TGTGCCAGCAGGGCATCACCCACAGATACGCAGTATTTT
few	TRBJ2-3	TRBV29-1	TRBD1	CSVAGQGSTDTQYF	TGCAGCGTCGCCGGACAGGGTAGCACAGATACGCAGTATTTT
many	TRBJ2-5	TRBV12-3/TRBV12-4	.	CASSASGEGETQYF	TGTGCCAGCAGTGCGAGTGGAGAGGGAGAGACCCAGTACTTC
many	TRBJ2-7	TRBV11-2	TRBD2	CASSFSLAAYEQYF	TGTGCCAGCAGCTTTAGTCTAGCGGCCTACGAGCAGTACTTC
.	TRBJ2-5	TRBV9	.	CASSRQQETQYF	TGTGCCAGCAGCCGACAACAAGAGACCCAGTACTTC
few	TRBJ2-7	TRBV3-1	TRBD2	CASSQLAGGSYEQYF	TGTGCCAGCAGCCAACTAGCGGGAGGCTCCTACGAGCAGTACTTC
few	TRBJ2-1	TRBV20-1	TRBD2	CSARGGGGSQPLGEQFF	TGCAGTGCTAGAGGGGGCGGCGGGAGCCAGCCTTTGGGGGAACAGTTCTTC
.	TRBJ2-1	TRBV7-2	TRBD2	CASSFASSGRNEQFF	TGTGCCAGCAGCTTTGCGTCTAGCGGGAGGAATGAGCAGTTCTTC
.	TRBJ2-5	TRBV4-1	.	CASSQDLTAVQETQYF	TGCGCCAGCAGCCAAGATTTAACAGCGGTCCAAGAGACCCAGTACTTC
.	TRBJ2-7	TRBV6-5	TRBD1	CASSYAGQGGTYEQYF	TGTGCCAGCAGTTACGCCGGACAGGGTGGGACCTACGAGCAGTACTTC
.	TRBJ2-3	TRBV5-5	TRBD2	CASSLERGGRADTQYF	TGTGCCAGCAGCTTGGAGCGGGGGGGGAGGGCAGATACGCAGTATTTT
.	TRBJ1-2	TRBV27	.	CASSLVARGIGGYTF	TGTGCCAGCAGTTTAGTGGCCAGGGGTATTGGTGGCTACACCTTC
.	TRBJ2-1	TRBV15	.	CATSPRRGFGGEQFF	TGTGCCACCAGCCCACGAAGGGGTTTCGGGGGCGAGCAGTTCTTC
.	TRBJ1-1	TRBV19	.	CASSMNGGGNTEAFF	TGTGCCAGTAGTATGAACGGAGGGGGGAACACTGAAGCTTTCTTT
.	TRBJ2-2	TRBV3-1	TRBD2	CASSQAVSGGGELFF	TGTGCCAGCAGCCAAGCGGTTAGCGGGGGCGGGGAGCTGTTTTTT
.	TRBJ2-7	TRBV6-2/TRBV6-3	TRBD1	CASRQPPGQGLYEQYF	TGTGCCAGCAGACAGCCACCGGGACAGGGGTTGTACGAGCAGTACTTC
once	TRBJ2-2	TRBV29-1	.	CSVEGAGRAGELFF	TGCAGCGTTGAAGGGGCAGGGAGAGCCGGGGAGCTGTTTTTT
many	TRBJ2-7	TRBV12-5	.	CASGFARGGYEQYF	TGTGCTAGTGGTTTTGCCCGAGGGGGTTACGAGCAGTACTTC
many	TRBJ2-3	TRBV3-1	.	CASSQDTLSNTQYF	TGTGCCAGCAGCCAAGATACCCTCTCAAATACGCAGTATTTT